Reported below is one TCR beta chain. Its cognate antigen is unknown. This sample stems from a study of identifying expanded T cells in peripheral blood. General study results and limits: Two-week clone count variance significantly increased as total template count grew. About 1.2 clones differed between technical replicates, versus approximately 16 and 20 over time.

V was shortened by 0 bases and J by 1 base, with 9 bases between the two germline ends. The CDR3 has 15 residues. Germline CDR1 is MNHNS and CDR2 is SASEGT. Libraries were prepared by immunoSEQ multiplex PCR; TCRdb keeps only in-frame clonotypes and omits some of them. The repertoire has some 90,000 clones, 88% of them found once; the top ten carry around 20%. The TCR was taken from a person aged 18 to 70 in good health. The sample comprised blood. This chain joins TRBV6-1 and TRBJ1-2; D uncertain. As DNA, the CDR3 is TGTGCCAGCAGTGAAGCCAAAGGAATTAACTATGGCTACACCTTC. Amino acids: CASSEAKGINYGYTF.